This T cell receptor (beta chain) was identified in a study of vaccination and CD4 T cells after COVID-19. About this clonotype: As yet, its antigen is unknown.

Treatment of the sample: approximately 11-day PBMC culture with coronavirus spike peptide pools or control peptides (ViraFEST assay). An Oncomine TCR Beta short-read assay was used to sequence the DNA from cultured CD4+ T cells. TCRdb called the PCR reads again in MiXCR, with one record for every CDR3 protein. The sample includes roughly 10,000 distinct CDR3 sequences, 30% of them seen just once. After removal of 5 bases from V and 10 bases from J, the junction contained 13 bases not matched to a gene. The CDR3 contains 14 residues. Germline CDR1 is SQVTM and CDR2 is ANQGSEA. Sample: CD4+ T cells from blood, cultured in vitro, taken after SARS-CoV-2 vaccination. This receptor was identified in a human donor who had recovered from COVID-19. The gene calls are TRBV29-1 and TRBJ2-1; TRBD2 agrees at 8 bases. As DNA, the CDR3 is TGCAGCGTTCCCTTAGCCGGGAGGGCCTGGGAGCAGTTCTTC. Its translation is CSVPLAGRAWEQFF.